The 23 T cell receptor beta chains reported below all come from one sample, sequenced in a study of blood T cell repertoires in COVID-19. Sequenced by immunoSEQ multiplex PCR; TCRdb stores in-frame clones only, minus some. The data contain about 97,000 clones, approximately 84% of them singletons. The sample taken for sequencing was peripheral blood. The receptors shown here come from a human donor in a cohort sampled during active COVID-19.

The chain links TRBV7-3 to TRBJ1-1; possible D gene TRBD1, 5 bases. Germline V gene data show CDR1 as SGHTA and CDR2 as FQGTGA. The CDR3 is 16 amino acids. With 2 bases removed from V and 0 bases from J, the gap between germline ends came to 13 bases. In DNA form, the CDR3 reads TGTGCCAGCAGCTTATGGGTGGCAGGGATGAACACTGAAGCTTTCTTT. It yields the protein CASSLWVAGMNTEAFF.

CDR3 residues: CASSLGTYEAFF. DNA for the CDR3: TGTGCCAGCAGCTTGGGGACATATGAAGCTTTCTTT. The chain has TRBV5-4 and TRBJ1-1; D might be TRBD1 (5 bases). Germline CDR1 SGHNT, CDR2 YYREEE (reference sequence). The V and J ends lost 0 bases and 7 bases respectively, with 7 bases between them. CDR3 size: 12 residues. The complete variable domain, with remaining parts taken from reference TRBV5-4 and TRBJ1-1, reads ETGVTQSPTHLIKTRGQQVTLRCSSQSGHNTVSWYQQALGQGPQFIFQYYREEENGRGNFPPRFSGLQFPNYSSELNVNALELDDSALYLCASSLGTYEAFFGQGTRLTVV.

This clone was counted once. This chain uses TRBV6-1 with TRBJ2-4; 7 nucleotides align to TRBD1. Germline V lookup: CDR1 MNHNS, CDR2 SASEGT. With 0 bases clipped from V and 8 bases from J, the junction kept 7 bases outside the gene matches. The CDR3 covers 15 residues. As DNA, the CDR3 is TGTGCCAGCAGTGAAGCCGACAGGGATTGGGACATTCAGTACTTC. Amino acids: CASSEADRDWDIQYF.

The chain employs TRBV4-3 and TRBJ1-1; TRBD1 is a possible D gene (6 bases). Germline assignment: CDR1 LGHNA and CDR2 YSLEER. The CDR3 length is 14 residues. V lost 2 bases and J lost 4, with 11 bases in between. The DNA of the CDR3 is TGCGCCAGCAGCCAAAGGGGGGGGAGCACTGAAGCTTTCTTT. This gives the protein CASSQRGGSTEAFF.

V is TRBV4-1 and J is TRBJ2-1; TRBD2 matches 9 bases. Trimming removed 4 bases from V and 9 bases from J; junction bases left unmatched: 10. The CDR3 runs to 15 residues. In germline, CDR1 is MGHRA, CDR2 YSYEKL. This chain's CDR3 is CASSRGGALYSEQFF. For the CDR3, the DNA is TGCGCCAGCAGCCGCGGGGGGGCCCTCTATAGTGAGCAGTTCTTC.

The genes are TRBV5-1 and TRBJ2-2, with TRBD2 matching 9 bases. The CDR3 covers 16 residues. Trimming took 3 bases from V and 4 from J; bases not matched to a gene: 7. From germline, CDR1 is SGHRS and CDR2 YFSETQ. The CDR3: CASSSPSGASTGELFF. CDR3 sequence (DNA): TGCGCCAGCAGCTCCCCTAGCGGGGCGAGCACCGGGGAGCTGTTTTTT.

The chain links TRBV28 to TRBJ2-5, with 13 bases fitting TRBD2. The CDR3 is 17 residues long. Germline V lookup: CDR1 MDHEN, CDR2 SYDVKM. The junction had 9 bases not matched to a gene; V was cut back by 7 bases and J by 1 base. The CDR3 region has the DNA TGTGCCAGCAACGGTGAGAGACTAGCGGGGGGCCAAGAGACCCAGTACTTC. Residues: CASNGERLAGGQETQYF.

This chain connects TRBV19 to TRBJ2-3; TRBD1 is a possible D gene (5 bases). The length of the CDR3 is 13 residues. V lost 7 bases, J lost 3 bases, and 11 bases lay in between. CDR1 and CDR2 (germline): LNHDA, SQIVND (reference sequence). For the CDR3, the DNA is TGTGCCAGTAACTACAGGACAACAGATACGCAGTATTTT. Its protein is CASNYRTTDTQYF.

The rearrangement joins TRBV2 to TRBJ2-5; perhaps TRBD2 as D (6 bases). Germline CDR1 SNHLY, CDR2 FYNNEI. CDR3 size: 13 residues. V lost 7 bases, J lost 5 bases, and 14 bases lay in between. The CDR3 DNA sequence: TGTGCCAGCACGACTAGGAGCAGGGAGACCCAGTACTTC. It yields the protein CASTTRSRETQYF. Together with reference TRBV2 and TRBJ2-5, the CDR3 gives the full variable domain: EPEVTQTPSHQVTQMGQEVILRCVPISNHLYFYWYRQILGQKVEFLVSFYNNEISEKSEIFDDQFSVERPDGSNFTLKIRSTKLEDSAMYFCASTTRSRETQYFGPGTRLLVL.

The gene calls are TRBV9 and TRBJ1-1; tentatively, D is TRBD1 (6 bases). CDR3 length equals 16 residues. Per germline, CDR1 SGDLS and CDR2 YYNGEE. The V end was cut by 1 base, the J end by 5 bases, with 18 bases between. The CDR3 DNA is TGTGCCAGCAGCGTATATAGGGGGTGGGCCCCAACTGAAGCTTTCTTT. Translated, it gives CASSVYRGWAPTEAFF.

The chain couples TRBV7-9 to TRBJ2-2; weak D call: TRBD2 (5 bases). The V gene's germline CDR1 is SEHNR and CDR2 FQNEAQ (reference sequence). V gave up 1 base and J gave up 0 bases, with 15 bases separating them. The CDR3 is 18 amino acids. This CDR3 is CASSLGSVYGTNTGELFF. The DNA of the CDR3 is TGTGCCAGCAGCTTAGGTAGCGTTTACGGGACGAACACCGGGGAGCTGTTTTTT.

The CDR3: CASSLSPGDQPQHF. CDR3 DNA sequence: TGTGCCAGCAGCTTAAGCCCCGGGGATCAGCCCCAGCATTTT. V gene TRBV5-5 combines with J gene TRBJ1-5; D ambiguous. Trimming took off 2 bases at V and 5 bases at J, with 11 bases between the two ends. This CDR3 comprises 14 residues. Germline V gene lookup returns CDR1 SGHKS and CDR2 YYEKEE (reference sequence).

The chain employs TRBV7-8 and TRBJ1-2, with a possible D match to TRBD1 (6 bases). The CDR3 loop spans 15 amino acids. Deletions cut 5 bases from V and 6 bases from J, with 19 bases between. Germline CDR1 reads SGHVS; CDR2 reads FQNEAQ. CDR3 protein: CASSKRGQGTDGYTF. The CDR3 DNA sequence: TGTGCCAGCAGCAAGCGTGGGCAGGGGACGGATGGCTACACCTTC.

This clone was picked up a small number of times. The chain uses TRBV7-3 and TRBJ1-1; D gene unclear. Germline lookup yields CDR1 SGHTA and CDR2 FQGTGA. Trimming took off 3 bases at V and 5 bases at J, with 10 bases between the two ends. This CDR3 is built from 13 residues. The CDR3 reads CASSFSGETEAFF. In DNA, the CDR3 is TGTGCCAGCAGCTTTAGCGGGGAAACTGAAGCTTTCTTT.

This clone is a singleton in its sample. Other DNA sequences of this sample code for an identical CDR3. The chain employs TRBV5-1 and TRBJ1-1; D may be TRBD1 (6 bases). Deletions cut 0 bases from V and 4 bases from J, with 10 bases between. The V gene's germline CDR1 is SGHRS and CDR2 YFSETQ. CDR3 size: 14 residues. The CDR3 DNA follows: TGCGCCAGCAGCTTGGGGGGGCTAGGCACTGAAGCTTTCTTT. Its translation: CASSLGGLGTEAFF.

This clone came up once. The CDR3 coding sequence is TGTGCCAGCTCATCGTACAGGGACCTTGGTGAGACCCAGTACTTC. This gives the protein CASSSYRDLGETQYF. V is TRBV18 and J is TRBJ2-5, with TRBD1 as a possible D gene (6 bases). Germline CDR1 reads KGHSH; CDR2 reads LQKENI. The CDR3 has 15 residues. V lost 5 bases, J lost 5 bases, and 18 bases lay in between.

The DNA for the CDR3 is TGTGCCAGCAGTTTAAACGCGGCGAATTCACCCCTCCACTTT. It yields the protein CASSLNAANSPLHF. This chain uses TRBV27 with TRBJ1-6; D ambiguous. The length of the CDR3 is 14 residues. Germline assignment: CDR1 MNHEY and CDR2 SMNVEV (reference sequence). Trimming removed 2 bases at V and 7 bases at J, with 9 bases between.

This chain joins TRBV27 and TRBJ2-3; tentative D call: TRBD2 (7 bases). The V and J ends lost 6 bases and 5 bases respectively, with 12 bases between them. This CDR3 is 13 amino acids long. The germline V gene has CDR1 MNHEY and CDR2 SMNVEV (reference sequence). This CDR3 is CASSLRGGDTQYF. CDR3 coding DNA: TGTGCCAGCAGCCTTAGGGGGGGAGATACGCAGTATTTT.

The chain employs TRBV5-4 and TRBJ2-5, with 13 positions matching TRBD2. The ends lost 3 bases at V and 3 bases at J; junction bases unmatched: 2. Per germline, CDR1 SGHNT and CDR2 YYREEE (reference sequence). The CDR3 has 15 amino acids. CDR3 sequence: CASSSGTSGKETQYF. The CDR3 DNA reads as TGTGCCAGCAGCTCGGGGACTAGCGGGAAAGAGACCCAGTACTTC.

This clone was detected only once. The chain combines TRBV4-3 with TRBJ2-7; D may be TRBD2 (6 bases). The ends were cut back, 4 bases at V and 3 bases at J, with 16 bases in the middle. CDR3 length: 15 amino acids. Germline CDR1 reads LGHNA; CDR2 reads YSLEER. This CDR3 is CASSPLNGGIYEQYF. The CDR3, as DNA: TGCGCCAGCAGCCCCTTAAATGGGGGGATCTACGAGCAGTACTTC.

This chain joins TRBV19 and TRBJ2-3, with D perhaps TRBD2 (5 bases). CDR1 is LNHDA and CDR2 is SQIVND in the germline V gene (reference sequence). This CDR3 spans 15 amino acids. Trimming took 3 bases from V and 0 from J, leaving 10 bases between them. For the CDR3, the DNA is TGTGCCAGTAGTATCGGCGGGTCTAGCACAGATACGCAGTATTTT. The encoded protein is CASSIGGSSTDTQYF.

The chain's CDR3 is CASSLVASGATDTQYF. The CDR3 DNA sequence: TGTGCCAGCAGCTTAGTCGCTAGCGGGGCCACAGATACGCAGTATTTT. V gene TRBV7-9 combines with J gene TRBJ2-3, with 9 bases fitting TRBD2. Germline assignment: CDR1 SEHNR and CDR2 FQNEAQ (reference sequence). V trimming: 1 base; J trimming: 2 bases; junction bases outside the gene matches: 4. CDR3 length: 16 amino acids.

This clone was observed once. The chain combines TRBV9 with TRBJ1-1; D remains unclear. The CDR3 consists of 15 residues. The germline V gene has CDR1 SGDLS and CDR2 YYNGEE. The V end was cut by 0 bases, the J end by 0 bases, with 9 bases between. The CDR3, as DNA: TGTGCCAGCAGCGTAGCTCCAGGCGTGAACACTGAAGCTTTCTTT. Protein product: CASSVAPGVNTEAFF.